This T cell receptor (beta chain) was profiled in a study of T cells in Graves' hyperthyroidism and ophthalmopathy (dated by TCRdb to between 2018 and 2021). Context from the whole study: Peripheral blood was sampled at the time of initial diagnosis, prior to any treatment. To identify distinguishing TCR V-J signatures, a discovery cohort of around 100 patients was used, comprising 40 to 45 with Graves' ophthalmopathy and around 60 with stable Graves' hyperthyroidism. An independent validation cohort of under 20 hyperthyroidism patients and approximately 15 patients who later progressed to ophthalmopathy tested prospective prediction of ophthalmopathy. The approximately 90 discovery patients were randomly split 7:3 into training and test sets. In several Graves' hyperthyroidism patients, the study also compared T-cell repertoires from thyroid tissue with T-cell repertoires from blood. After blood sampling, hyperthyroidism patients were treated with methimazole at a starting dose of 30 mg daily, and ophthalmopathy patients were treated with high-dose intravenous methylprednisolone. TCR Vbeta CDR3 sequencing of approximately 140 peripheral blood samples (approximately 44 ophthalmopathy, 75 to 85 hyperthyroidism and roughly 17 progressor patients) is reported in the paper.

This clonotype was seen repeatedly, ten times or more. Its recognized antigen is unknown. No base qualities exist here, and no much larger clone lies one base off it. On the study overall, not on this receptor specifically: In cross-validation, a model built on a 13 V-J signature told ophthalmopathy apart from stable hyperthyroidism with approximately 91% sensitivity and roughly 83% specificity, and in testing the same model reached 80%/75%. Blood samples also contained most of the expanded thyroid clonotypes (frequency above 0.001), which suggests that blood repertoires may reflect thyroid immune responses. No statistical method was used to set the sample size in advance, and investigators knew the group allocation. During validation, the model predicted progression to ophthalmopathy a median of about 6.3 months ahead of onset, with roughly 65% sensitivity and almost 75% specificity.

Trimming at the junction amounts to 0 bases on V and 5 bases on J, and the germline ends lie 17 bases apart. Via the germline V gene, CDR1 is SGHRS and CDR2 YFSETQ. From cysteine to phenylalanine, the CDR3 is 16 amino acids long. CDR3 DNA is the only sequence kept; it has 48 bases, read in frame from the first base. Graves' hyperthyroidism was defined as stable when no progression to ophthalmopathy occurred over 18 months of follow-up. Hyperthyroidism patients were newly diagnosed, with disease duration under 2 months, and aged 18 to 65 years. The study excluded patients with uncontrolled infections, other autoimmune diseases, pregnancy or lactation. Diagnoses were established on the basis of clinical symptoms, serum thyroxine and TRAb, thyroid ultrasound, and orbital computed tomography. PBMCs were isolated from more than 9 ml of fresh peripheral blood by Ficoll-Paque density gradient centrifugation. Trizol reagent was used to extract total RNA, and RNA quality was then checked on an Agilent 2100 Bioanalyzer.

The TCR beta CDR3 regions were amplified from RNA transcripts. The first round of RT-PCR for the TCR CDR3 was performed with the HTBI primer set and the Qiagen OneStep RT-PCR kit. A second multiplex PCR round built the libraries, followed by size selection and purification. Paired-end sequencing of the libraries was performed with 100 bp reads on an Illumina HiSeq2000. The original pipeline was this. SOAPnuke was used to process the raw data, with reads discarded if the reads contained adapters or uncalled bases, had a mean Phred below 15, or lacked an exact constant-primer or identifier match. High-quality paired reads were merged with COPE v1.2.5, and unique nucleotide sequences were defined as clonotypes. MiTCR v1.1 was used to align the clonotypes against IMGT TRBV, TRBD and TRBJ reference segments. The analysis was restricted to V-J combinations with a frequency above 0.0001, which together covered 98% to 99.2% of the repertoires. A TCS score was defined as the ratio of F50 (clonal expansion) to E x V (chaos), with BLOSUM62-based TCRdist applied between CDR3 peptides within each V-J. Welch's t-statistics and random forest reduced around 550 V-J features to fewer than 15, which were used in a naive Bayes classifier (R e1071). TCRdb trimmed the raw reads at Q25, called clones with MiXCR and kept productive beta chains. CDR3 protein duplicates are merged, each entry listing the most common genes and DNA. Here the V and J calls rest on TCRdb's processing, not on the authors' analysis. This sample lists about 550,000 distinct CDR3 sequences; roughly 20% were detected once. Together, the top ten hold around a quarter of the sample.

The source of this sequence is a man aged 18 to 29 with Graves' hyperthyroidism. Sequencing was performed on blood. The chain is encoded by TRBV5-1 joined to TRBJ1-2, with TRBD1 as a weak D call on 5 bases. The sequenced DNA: TGCGCCAGCAGCTTGGCCTCGTTGGGGCGGCGGTATGGCTACACCTTC. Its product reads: CASSLASLGRRYGYTF.